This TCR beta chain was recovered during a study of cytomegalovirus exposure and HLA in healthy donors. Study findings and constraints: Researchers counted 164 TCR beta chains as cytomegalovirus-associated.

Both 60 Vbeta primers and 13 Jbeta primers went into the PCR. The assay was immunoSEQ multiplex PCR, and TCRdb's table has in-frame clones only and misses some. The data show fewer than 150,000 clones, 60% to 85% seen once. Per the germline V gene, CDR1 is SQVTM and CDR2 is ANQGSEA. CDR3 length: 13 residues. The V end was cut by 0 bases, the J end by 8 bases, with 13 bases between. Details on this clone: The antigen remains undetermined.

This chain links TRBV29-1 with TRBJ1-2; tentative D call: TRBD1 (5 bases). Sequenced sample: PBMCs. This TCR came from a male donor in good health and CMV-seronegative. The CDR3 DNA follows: TGCAGCGTTGAAGAGGGGGGGTTCGGGGGCTACACCTTC. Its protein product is CSVEEGGFGGYTF.